This TCR beta chain was observed in a study of shared clonotypes between healthy human individuals. J gave up 7 bases and V 0 bases, and 7 bases lay outside the gene matches. This CDR3 has 15 residues. Germline-derived CDR1 and CDR2 are SGHRS and YFSETQ. As defined, naive CD8 cells were CD45RO-negative and positively selected for CCR7, with terminally differentiated effector memory CD45RA+ cells excluded. Points on this clone: Antigen specificity is unknown.

For each subset, genomic DNA was distributed in equal portions over several immunoSEQ plates. The protocol was immunoSEQ multiplex PCR, while the TCRdb copy is restricted to in-frame clones and leaves out a portion. Among approximately 1.9 million clones listed, just over 90% were seen once. Study-level findings and limits: Generally, estimated richness proved larger in naive subsets than it did in memory subsets.

This chain connects TRBV5-1 to TRBJ1-2; the match to TRBD1 covers 9 bases. Sequenced sample: naive CD8+ T cells from PBMCs. This TCR was sampled from a man aged 18 to 29 in good health. Some clones in this sample may be carry-over from other donors' samples. Here the CDR3 reads CASSLAQQGASGYTF. The DNA for the CDR3 is TGCGCCAGCAGCTTGGCCCAACAGGGGGCGAGTGGCTACACCTTC.